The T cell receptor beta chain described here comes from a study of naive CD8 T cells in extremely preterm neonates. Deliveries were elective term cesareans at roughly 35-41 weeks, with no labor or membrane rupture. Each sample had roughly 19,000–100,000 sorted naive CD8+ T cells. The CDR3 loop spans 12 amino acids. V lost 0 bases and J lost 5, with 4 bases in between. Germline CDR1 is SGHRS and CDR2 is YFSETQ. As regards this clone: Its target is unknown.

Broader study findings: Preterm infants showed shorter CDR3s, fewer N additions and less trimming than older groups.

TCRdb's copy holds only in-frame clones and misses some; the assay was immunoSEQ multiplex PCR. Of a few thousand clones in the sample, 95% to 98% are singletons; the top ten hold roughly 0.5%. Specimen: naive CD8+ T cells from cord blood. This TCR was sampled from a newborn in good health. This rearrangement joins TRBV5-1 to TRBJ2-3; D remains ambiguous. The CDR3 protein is CASSLARDTQYF. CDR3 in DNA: TGCGCCAGCAGCTTGGCCAGAGATACGCAGTATTTT. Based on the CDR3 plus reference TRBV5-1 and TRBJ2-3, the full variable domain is KAGVTQTPRYLIKTRGQQVTLSCSPISGHRSVSWYQQTPGQGLQFLFEYFSETQRNKGNFPGRFSGRQFSNSRSEMNVSTLELGDSALYLCASSLARDTQYFGPGTRLTVL.